The 2 T cell receptor beta chains in this list originate from one sample, sequenced in a study of shared clonotypes between healthy human individuals. Data came from immunoSEQ multiplex PCR; TCRdb stores just in-frame clones and leaves some out. The sample has 2 million to 3 million clones, 80% to 95% seen once. Specimen: naive CD4+ T cells from PBMCs. Sample subset: CD45RA+ positively selected. These receptor sequences come from a young man in good health. Some clones in this sample may be carry-over from other donors' samples.

The genes are TRBV5-1 and TRBJ2-2; the D gene is possibly TRBD1 (6 bases). The CDR3 length is 16 residues. In germline, CDR1 is SGHRS, CDR2 YFSETQ. V gave up 1 base and J gave up 0 bases, with 10 bases separating them. The chain's CDR3 is CASSLRGNSNTGELFF. CDR3 sequence (DNA): TGCGCCAGCAGCTTGAGGGGGAACTCGAACACCGGGGAGCTGTTTTTT.

V usage is TRBV5-5 and J usage is TRBJ2-5; D possibly matches TRBD1 or TRBD2 (6 bases each). CDR3 length: 13 residues. The V gene's germline CDR1 is SGHKS and CDR2 YYEKEE (reference sequence). The V and J ends lost 0 bases and 5 bases respectively, with 8 bases between them. DNA of the CDR3: TGTGCCAGCAGCTTGGAAGGGGGGGAGACCCAGTACTTC. Translating gives CASSLEGGETQYF.